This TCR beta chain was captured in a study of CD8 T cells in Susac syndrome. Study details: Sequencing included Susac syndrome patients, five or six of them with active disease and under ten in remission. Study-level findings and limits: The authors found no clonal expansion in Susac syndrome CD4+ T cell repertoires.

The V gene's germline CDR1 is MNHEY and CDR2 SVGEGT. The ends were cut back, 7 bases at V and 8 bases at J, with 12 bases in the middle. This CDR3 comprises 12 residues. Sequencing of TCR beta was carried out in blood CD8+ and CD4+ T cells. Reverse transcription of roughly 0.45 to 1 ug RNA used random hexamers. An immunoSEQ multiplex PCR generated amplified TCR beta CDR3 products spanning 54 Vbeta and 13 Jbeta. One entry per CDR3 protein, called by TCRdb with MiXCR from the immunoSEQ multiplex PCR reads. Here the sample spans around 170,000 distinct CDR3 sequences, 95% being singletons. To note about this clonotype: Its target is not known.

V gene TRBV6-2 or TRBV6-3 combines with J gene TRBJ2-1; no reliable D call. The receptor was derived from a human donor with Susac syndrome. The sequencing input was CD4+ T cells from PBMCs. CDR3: CASTSRPHEQFF. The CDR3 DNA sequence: TGTGCCAGCACCTCCCGGCCTCATGAGCAGTTCTTC.